This section outlines one T cell receptor beta chain sequence together with its context. Its specificity is not known. Carrying UMI labels, the TRB cDNA libraries were prepared through 5' RACE. Each CDR3 protein gets one entry in TCRdb, which reprocessed the 5' RACE reads and gives no DNA. In all, the sample yields some 130,000 distinct CDR3 sequences. The sample originates from a study of CXCR3-negative and CXCR3-positive naive CD8 T cells. The study's findings and limits: CXCR3-positive naive cells had TRB CDR3s that were more hydrophobic than CXCR3-negative naive cells had. Naive CXCR3-negative and CXCR3-positive cells had similar TRBV-TRBJ usage; memory differed. Fresh PBMCs served for most assays, and CXCR3 expression fell partially after cryopreservation.

Germline values: CDR1 SGHNT, CDR2 YENEEA. The CDR3 spans 15 residues. Approximately 300,000 cells per CD8+ T cell subset were flow-sorted in triplicate. Phenotypically, naive CD8+ T cells corresponded to CD45RO-CCR7+CD27+CD95-. The chain employs TRBV11-3 and TRBJ1-2; TCRdb calls TRBD1, which cannot be checked without DNA. The source material was naive CXCR3+ CD8+ T cells from blood. Subset given: CD45RO-CCR7+CD27+CD95- naive CD8+ T cells expressing CXCR3 (TNR3+). The TCR was taken from a human donor in good health. Some clones in this sample may be carry-over from other donors' samples. The CDR3 sequence: CASSFGPMDSGGYTF.